A selection of T cell receptor beta chains follows, all from one sample in a study of shared clonotypes between healthy human individuals. Only in-frame clones appear in the TCRdb table, and some are missing; sequencing was by immunoSEQ multiplex PCR. Counted here are under 350,000 clones, around nine tenths occurring once; the ten biggest clones make up 15% to 20%. The specimen was memory CD8+ T cells sorted from blood. All receptors derive from a man younger than 35 in good health. Both conserved end residues are part of each CDR3. Each record gives: clone size, V gene, CDR3 length, D gene, J gene, CDR3 DNA, CDR3 protein. D genes are given only for firm matches. Rows may omit the clone size; those that give it use once, few, many or a size class.

clone size: few
V gene: TRBV28
CDR3 length: 13
D gene: -
J gene: TRBJ2-5
CDR3 DNA: TGTGCCAGCAGTTTACCTTCTATCACTCCCCTCTACTTC
CDR3 protein: CASSLPSITPLYF

clone size: -
V gene: TRBV6-5
CDR3 length: 15
D gene: -
J gene: TRBJ1-2
CDR3 DNA: TGTGCCAGCAGTCAACTTACACCCATCGGGGGCGGCTACACCTTC
CDR3 protein: CASSQLTPIGGGYTF

clone size: -
V gene: TRBV25-1
CDR3 length: 14
D gene: TRBD2
J gene: TRBJ2-1
CDR3 DNA: TGTGCCAGCAGTGGGCGGGAGGGCCCGCACGAGCAGTTCTTC
CDR3 protein: CASSGREGPHEQFF

clone size: -
V gene: TRBV13
CDR3 length: 13
D gene: -
J gene: TRBJ2-7
CDR3 DNA: TGTGCCAGCAGCCCGACAGGTATCCACGAGCAGTACTTC
CDR3 protein: CASSPTGIHEQYF

clone size: -
V gene: TRBV29-1
CDR3 length: 16
D gene: TRBD2
J gene: TRBJ2-7
CDR3 DNA: TGCAGCGTGGGACATCCACTAGCGGGGGAAACCTACGAGCAGTACTTC
CDR3 protein: CSVGHPLAGETYEQYF

clone size: -
V gene: TRBV11-1
CDR3 length: 16
D gene: -
J gene: TRBJ2-1
CDR3 DNA: TGTGCCAGCAGCTTAGAATCCGCGGACTCCTACAATGAGCAGTTCTTC
CDR3 protein: CASSLESADSYNEQFF

clone size: -
V gene: TRBV13
CDR3 length: 15
D gene: -
J gene: TRBJ2-7
CDR3 DNA: TGTGCCAGCAGCTTAGGAAAGGGTCTGACCTACGAGCAGTACTTC
CDR3 protein: CASSLGKGLTYEQYF

clone size: -
V gene: TRBV30
CDR3 length: 14
D gene: -
J gene: TRBJ1-1
CDR3 DNA: TGTGCTAAACGATGGGGGGACATGAACACTGAAGCTTTCTTT
CDR3 protein: CAKRWGDMNTEAFF

clone size: -
V gene: TRBV7-9
CDR3 length: 16
D gene: TRBD2
J gene: TRBJ2-4
CDR3 DNA: TGTGCCAGCAGCTTAGATTCCTTCCCCCCACTGGGAGGGCAGTACTTC
CDR3 protein: CASSLDSFPPLGGQYF

clone size: once
V gene: TRBV5-8
CDR3 length: 12
D gene: -
J gene: TRBJ2-3
CDR3 DNA: TGTGCCAGCAGCTTGGATTGGGATACGCAGTATTTT
CDR3 protein: CASSLDWDTQYF

clone size: -
V gene: TRBV27
CDR3 length: 15
D gene: TRBD1
J gene: TRBJ2-7
CDR3 DNA: TGTGCCAGCAGTTTACTGCAGGGGGTTGCCTACGAGCAGTACTTC
CDR3 protein: CASSLLQGVAYEQYF

clone size: -
V gene: TRBV4-3
CDR3 length: 14
D gene: -
J gene: TRBJ2-5
CDR3 DNA: TGCGCCAGCAGCCGAGCCGGGGCTTCCGAGACCCAGTACTTC
CDR3 protein: CASSRAGASETQYF

clone size: few
V gene: TRBV7-8
CDR3 length: 15
D gene: -
J gene: TRBJ2-3
CDR3 DNA: TGTGCCAGCAGCTTCCTCGGGACGGCCCCGGGGACGCAGTATTTT
CDR3 protein: CASSFLGTAPGTQYF

clone size: -
V gene: TRBV21-1
CDR3 length: 19
D gene: -
J gene: TRBJ1-4
CDR3 DNA: TGTGCCAGCAGCATGGGTGCGGCAGGGCGGCATAGAACTAATGAAAAACTGTTTTTT
CDR3 protein: CASSMGAAGRHRTNEKLFF

clone size: -
V gene: TRBV30
CDR3 length: 16
D gene: TRBD2
J gene: TRBJ2-1
CDR3 DNA: TGTGCCTGGACGGGTGACTGGCGGGAGGGCCCCAATGAGCAGTTCTTC
CDR3 protein: CAWTGDWREGPNEQFF

clone size: once
V gene: TRBV19
CDR3 length: 16
D gene: -
J gene: TRBJ2-1
CDR3 DNA: TGTGCCAGTAGTACCCCGGGCCCAGAAGGGGATAATGAGCAGTTCTTC
CDR3 protein: CASSTPGPEGDNEQFF

clone size: -
V gene: TRBV7-2
CDR3 length: 15
D gene: TRBD1
J gene: TRBJ2-2
CDR3 DNA: TGTGCCAGCAGGACCCAGGGACAGGGCTCCGGGGAGCTGTTTTTT
CDR3 protein: CASRTQGQGSGELFF

clone size: -
V gene: TRBV30
CDR3 length: 16
D gene: TRBD1
J gene: TRBJ2-2
CDR3 DNA: TGTGCCTGGAGTCCCATCGACAGGGTAATCACCGGGGAGCTGTTTTTT
CDR3 protein: CAWSPIDRVITGELFF

clone size: -
V gene: TRBV7-9
CDR3 length: 16
D gene: TRBD1
J gene: TRBJ1-3
CDR3 DNA: TGTGCCAGCAGCCCACAGGGGGCTTTCTCTGGAAACACCATATATTTT
CDR3 protein: CASSPQGAFSGNTIYF

clone size: -
V gene: TRBV19
CDR3 length: 15
D gene: -
J gene: TRBJ2-2
CDR3 DNA: TGTGCCAGTAGTATAGTTGACCCATATGCCGGGGAGCTGTTTTTT
CDR3 protein: CASSIVDPYAGELFF

clone size: -
V gene: TRBV11-2
CDR3 length: 12
D gene: -
J gene: TRBJ1-1
CDR3 DNA: TGTGCCAGCAGCCTTCTAGGGCTGGGGGCTTTCTTT
CDR3 protein: CASSLLGLGAFF

clone size: few
V gene: TRBV4-1
CDR3 length: 14
D gene: -
J gene: TRBJ1-1
CDR3 DNA: TGCGCCAGCAGCCTAACCGGGGGGAACACTGAAGCTTTCTTT
CDR3 protein: CASSLTGGNTEAFF

clone size: -
V gene: TRBV28
CDR3 length: 14
D gene: -
J gene: TRBJ2-7
CDR3 DNA: TGTGCCAGCAGTTTATCCGGGGTTCGGTACGAGCAGTACTTC
CDR3 protein: CASSLSGVRYEQYF

clone size: -
V gene: TRBV6-1
CDR3 length: 13
D gene: -
J gene: TRBJ1-3
CDR3 DNA: TGTGCCAGCAGAGACAGTCTTGGAAACACCATATATTTT
CDR3 protein: CASRDSLGNTIYF

clone size: many
V gene: TRBV18
CDR3 length: 16
D gene: -
J gene: TRBJ2-4
CDR3 DNA: TGTGCCAGCTCACCACCTCCTAGGGCAGCCAAAAACATTCAGTACTTC
CDR3 protein: CASSPPPRAAKNIQYF

clone size: many
V gene: TRBV11-2
CDR3 length: 13
D gene: -
J gene: TRBJ1-2
CDR3 DNA: TGTGCCAGCAGCTTAGGGGACTCCTATGGCTACACCTTC
CDR3 protein: CASSLGDSYGYTF

clone size: -
V gene: TRBV18
CDR3 length: 16
D gene: -
J gene: TRBJ1-5
CDR3 DNA: TGTGCCAGCTCACCTTCCAAGGGATTGGGGTATCAGCCCCAGCATTTT
CDR3 protein: CASSPSKGLGYQPQHF

clone size: -
V gene: TRBV7-9
CDR3 length: 16
D gene: TRBD2
J gene: TRBJ2-7
CDR3 DNA: TGTGCCAGCAGCGTAGCCCCAGCGGGGGAGATCTACGAGCAGTACTTC
CDR3 protein: CASSVAPAGEIYEQYF

clone size: -
V gene: TRBV4-1
CDR3 length: 14
D gene: -
J gene: TRBJ1-1
CDR3 DNA: TGCGCCAGCAGCCCCCCCGGGCCGAGTCCTGAAGCTTTCTTT
CDR3 protein: CASSPPGPSPEAFF

clone size: -
V gene: TRBV18
CDR3 length: 15
D gene: TRBD2
J gene: TRBJ2-1
CDR3 DNA: TGTGCCAGCTCACCGACTAGCGGGGACTACAATGAGCAGTTCTTC
CDR3 protein: CASSPTSGDYNEQFF

clone size: -
V gene: TRBV5-1
CDR3 length: 14
D gene: TRBD1
J gene: TRBJ2-7
CDR3 DNA: TGCGCCAGCAGCTTTCGGACAGGGGGCCGCGAGCAGTACTTC
CDR3 protein: CASSFRTGGREQYF

clone size: -
V gene: TRBV29-1
CDR3 length: 13
D gene: -
J gene: TRBJ1-1
CDR3 DNA: TGCAGCGCGATGGGACACGGGTTGGCTGAAGCTTTCTTT
CDR3 protein: CSAMGHGLAEAFF

clone size: -
V gene: TRBV6-1
CDR3 length: 11
D gene: -
J gene: TRBJ1-1
CDR3 DNA: TGTGCCAGCAATAGTGCGTATGAAGCTTTCTTT
CDR3 protein: CASNSAYEAFF

clone size: -
V gene: TRBV6-4
CDR3 length: 18
D gene: TRBD1
J gene: TRBJ1-2
CDR3 DNA: TGTGCCAGCAGTGAGCCGTCAGGGGGCGAAATAGCTAACTATGGCTACACCTTC
CDR3 protein: CASSEPSGGEIANYGYTF

clone size: -
V gene: TRBV9
CDR3 length: 17
D gene: TRBD2
J gene: TRBJ2-5
CDR3 DNA: TGTGCCAGCAGCGACCCCGGGACTAGCGGATACCAAGAGACCCAGTACTTC
CDR3 protein: CASSDPGTSGYQETQYF

clone size: -
V gene: TRBV30
CDR3 length: 15
D gene: -
J gene: TRBJ2-3
CDR3 DNA: TGTGCCTGGAGTGTAGTATCAGCAGGGACAGATACGCAGTATTTT
CDR3 protein: CAWSVVSAGTDTQYF